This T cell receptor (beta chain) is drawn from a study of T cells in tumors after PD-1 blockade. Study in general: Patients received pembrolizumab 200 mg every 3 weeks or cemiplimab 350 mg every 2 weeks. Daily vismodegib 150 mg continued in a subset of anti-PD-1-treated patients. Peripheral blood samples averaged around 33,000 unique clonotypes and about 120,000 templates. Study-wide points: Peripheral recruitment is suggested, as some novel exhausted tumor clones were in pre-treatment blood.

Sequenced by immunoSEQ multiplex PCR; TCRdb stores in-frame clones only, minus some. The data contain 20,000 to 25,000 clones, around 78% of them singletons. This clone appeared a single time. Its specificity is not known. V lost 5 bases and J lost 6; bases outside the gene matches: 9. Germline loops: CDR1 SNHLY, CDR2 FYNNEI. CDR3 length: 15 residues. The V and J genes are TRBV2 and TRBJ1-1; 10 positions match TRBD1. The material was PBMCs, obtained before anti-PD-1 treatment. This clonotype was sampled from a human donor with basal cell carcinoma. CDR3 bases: TGTGCCAGCAGTCCCCCCCGGGACAGGGGAGCTGAAGCTTTCTTT. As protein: CASSPPRDRGAEAFF.